Following are 20 T cell receptor beta chains from one sample sequenced in a study of cytomegalovirus exposure and HLA in healthy donors. Researchers ran the PCR with 60 Vbeta and 13 Jbeta primers. Produced via immunoSEQ multiplex PCR; TCRdb's table is partial and in-frame only. There are around 260,000 clones in the sample; about 80% occur only once, and about 0.29% lies in the top ten. The sample taken for sequencing was PBMCs. These TCRs come from a girl aged 2-15 years in good health and CMV-seronegative.

The chain couples TRBV5-1 to TRBJ2-1, with TRBD2 identical over 7 bases. From germline, CDR1 is SGHRS and CDR2 YFSETQ. The CDR3 covers 15 residues. After removal of 1 base from V and 6 bases from J, the junction contained 7 bases not matched to a gene. CDR3 nucleotide sequence: TGCGCCAGCAGCTTGCTTGGCGGGAGTGTCAATGAGCAGTTCTTC. Translated, it gives CASSLLGGSVNEQFF.

This clone showed up just a few times. This CDR3 is CASSQATSGGVGTQYF. CDR3 DNA sequence: TGTGCCAGCAGCCAGGCGACTAGCGGGGGGGTAGGGACCCAGTACTTC. The V call is TRBV4-2, the J call TRBJ2-5, with 14 bases fitting TRBD2. This CDR3 region has 16 residues. J gave up 7 bases and V 3 bases, and 7 bases lay outside the gene matches. Germline V gene data show CDR1 as LGHNA and CDR2 as YNFKEQ.

V and J are TRBV10-2 and TRBJ2-7; TRBD1 aligns across 7 bases. This CDR3 spans 17 amino acids. Per germline, CDR1 WSHSY and CDR2 SAAADI. V lost 6 bases and J lost 3; bases outside the gene matches: 17. In nucleotides, the CDR3 is TGCGCCAGCAGGACGGGTTACGCGACAGGGAGCAACTACGAGCAGTACTTC. Protein: CASRTGYATGSNYEQYF.

This clone was picked up one time. The CDR3: CSVNKGEGYGYTF. The DNA for the CDR3 is TGCAGCGTCAACAAGGGGGAAGGGTATGGCTACACCTTC. This chain uses TRBV29-1 with TRBJ1-2; D possibly corresponds to TRBD1 (6 bases). The CDR3 sequence is 13 residues long. Germline CDR1 SQVTM, CDR2 ANQGSEA. Trimming stripped 6 bases from V and 5 bases from J, with 16 bases between. Using reference TRBV29-1 and TRBJ1-2 for the parts outside the CDR3, the full variable domain is SAVISQKPSRDICQRGTSLTIQCQVDSQVTMMFWYRQQPGQSLTLIATANQGSEATYESGFVIDKFPISRPNLTFSTLTVSNMSPEDSSIYLCSVNKGEGYGYTFGSGTRLTVV.

The chain combines TRBV4-1 with TRBJ2-5, with unresolved D. Germline CDR1 reads MGHRA; CDR2 reads YSYEKL. The V end was cut by 0 bases, the J end by 5 bases, with 4 bases between. CDR3 length: 12 amino acids. The CDR3: CASSQDLETQYF. DNA for the CDR3: TGCGCCAGCAGCCAAGATCTTGAGACCCAGTACTTC.

The rearrangement links TRBV5-1 to TRBJ2-7; 7 bases agree with TRBD1. Germline lookup yields CDR1 SGHRS and CDR2 YFSETQ. The CDR3 is 16 residues long. The J segment lost 5 bases and the V segment lost 4 bases, leaving 15 bases of the junction unmatched. The CDR3 spells CASSETGWLERHEQYF. DNA for the CDR3: TGCGCCAGCAGCGAGACAGGGTGGCTAGAAAGGCACGAGCAGTACTTC.

The chain carries TRBV5-5 and TRBJ1-2, with D tentatively TRBD1 (6 bases). CDR1 is SGHKS, CDR2 YYEKEE, per germline (reference sequence). The ends were cut back, 3 bases at V and 0 bases at J, with 12 bases in the middle. CDR3 length: 15 amino acids. CDR3 amino acids: CASSWGAGANYGYTF. The CDR3 coding sequence is TGTGCCAGCAGCTGGGGGGCGGGGGCTAACTATGGCTACACCTTC.

The J gene is TRBJ1-2, the V gene TRBV19; D ambiguous. From germline, CDR1 is LNHDA and CDR2 SQIVND (reference sequence). The V and J ends lost 10 bases and 2 bases respectively, with 8 bases between them. The CDR3 loop spans 11 amino acids. The CDR3 DNA sequence: TGTGCCACCCGGAGCAACTATGGCTACACCTTC. Its protein product is CATRSNYGYTF.

This sequence joins TRBV21-1 and TRBJ1-2. TRBV21-1 is labeled a pseudogene. The CDR3 has 15 amino acids. The CDR3 DNA reads as TGTGCCAGCAGCGCACTAGGGCCCGTAGTGGATGGCTACACCTTC. Translation: CASSALGPVVDGYTF.

This clone was seen just once. This sequence joins TRBV19 and TRBJ2-7; D may be TRBD2 (6 bases). This CDR3 has 16 residues. Per germline, CDR1 LNHDA and CDR2 SQIVND (reference sequence). Trimming pared 4 bases from V and 3 bases from J, leaving 19 bases between. The DNA of the CDR3 is TGTGCCAGTAGTAATCATCTGGCGGGGAGGCTCTACGAGCAGTACTTC. Translated, it gives CASSNHLAGRLYEQYF.

This sequence joins TRBV7-6 and TRBJ1-4, with 7 bases aligning to TRBD1. This CDR3 has 16 amino acids. The V and J ends lost 6 bases and 6 bases, in that order; junction bases with no gene match: 13. From germline, CDR1 is SGHVS and CDR2 FNYEAQ. The DNA for the CDR3 is TGTGCCAGCAGTCGGTGGGGACAGAGCCAAGATGAAAAACTGTTTTTT. Protein: CASSRWGQSQDEKLFF.

This clone has only one observation. This chain links TRBV27 with TRBJ2-7; 7 bases match TRBD2. The CDR3 sequence is 15 residues long. V was clipped by 2 bases and J by 5 bases; unmatched bases: 9. CDR1 MNHEY and CDR2 SMNVEV come from the germline V gene (reference sequence). The CDR3 nucleotides are TGTGCCAGCAGTTTACGGTCTGCGGGAGACCACGAGCAGTACTTC. It translates to CASSLRSAGDHEQYF.

The V call is TRBV15, the J call TRBJ1-1; 7 bases match TRBD1. The CDR3 is 15 amino acids. The V gene's germline CDR1 is LNHNV and CDR2 YYDKDF (reference sequence). Trimming at V came to 1 base and at J to 1 base, leaving 3 bases not matched to a gene. The CDR3 spells CATSRAQGQNTEAFF. In DNA form, the CDR3 reads TGTGCCACCAGCAGAGCACAGGGGCAGAACACTGAAGCTTTCTTT. Based on the CDR3 plus reference TRBV15 and TRBJ1-1, the full variable domain is DAMVIQNPRYQVTQFGKPVTLSCSQTLNHNVMYWYQQKSSQAPKLLFHYYDKDFNNEADTPDNFQSRRPNTSFCFLDIRSPGLGDTAMYLCATSRAQGQNTEAFFGQGTRLTVV.

The V call is TRBV28, the J call TRBJ1-4; TRBD1 agrees at 10 bases. Per the germline V gene, CDR1 is MDHEN and CDR2 is SYDVKM. V lost 4 bases and J lost 8; bases outside the gene matches: 10. This CDR3 is built from 16 residues. This chain's CDR3 is CASSSFGTGAGEKLFF. CDR3 DNA: TGTGCCAGCAGTTCATTCGGGACAGGGGCAGGGGAAAAACTGTTTTTT. The variable domain in full, with the rest retrieved from reference TRBV28 and TRBJ1-4, is DVKVTQSSRYLVKRTGEKVFLECVQDMDHENMFWYRQDPGLGLRLIYFSYDVKMKEKGDIPEGYSVSREKKERFSLILESASTNQTSMYLCASSSFGTGAGEKLFFGSGTQLSVL.

The rearrangement uses TRBV7-3 and TRBJ2-3, with D uncertain. Germline V gives CDR1 SGHTA, CDR2 FQGTGA. The CDR3 is 15 residues long. Trimming cost V 1 base and J 0 bases, with 8 bases left between them. For the CDR3, the DNA is TGTGCCAGCAGCTTAAATGGGCTGAGCACAGATACGCAGTATTTT. Translation: CASSLNGLSTDTQYF.

V is TRBV4-2 and J is TRBJ2-7, with TRBD1 as a possible D gene (6 bases). V was pared by 3 bases and J by 0 bases, with 15 bases between. Germline V gene sequence: CDR1 LGHNA, CDR2 YNFKEQ. The CDR3 spans 16 residues. CDR3 amino acids: CASSQYRVDSSYEQYF. CDR3 DNA: TGTGCCAGCAGCCAGTACAGGGTTGATAGCTCCTACGAGCAGTACTTC.

The chain couples TRBV2 to TRBJ1-6, with TRBD1 matching 7 bases. CDR1 is SNHLY and CDR2 is FYNNEI in the germline V gene. V shed 6 bases and J 4 bases; nucleotides not matched to a gene: 6. This CDR3 comprises 15 residues. In DNA, the CDR3 is TGTGCCAGCAGGACTACGGGACAGTATAATTCACCCCTCCACTTT. It yields the protein CASRTTGQYNSPLHF.

The rearrangement links TRBV7-2 to TRBJ2-7; the D gene is possibly TRBD1 (5 bases). Trimming stripped 2 bases from V and 2 bases from J, with 10 bases between. The germline gives CDR1 SGHTA, CDR2 FQGNSA. This CDR3 region has 14 residues. The CDR3 here is CASSLSWGPYEQYF. CDR3 coding DNA: TGTGCCAGCAGCTTATCCTGGGGCCCCTACGAGCAGTACTTC.

This clone was observed a handful of times. The J gene is TRBJ2-1, the V gene TRBV19; 8 positions agree with TRBD1. J was trimmed by 2 bases and V by 5 bases; bases with no gene match: 11. This CDR3 comprises 17 residues. Germline V gene data show CDR1 as LNHDA and CDR2 as SQIVND (reference sequence). The CDR3, as DNA: TGTGCCAGTAGTCTTAACGACAGGGGAATTCCCTACAATGAGCAGTTCTTC. This gives the protein CASSLNDRGIPYNEQFF.

J is TRBJ2-7 and V is TRBV19; tentative D call: TRBD2 (7 bases). There are 14 residues in the CDR3. The germline V and J ends were trimmed by 5 bases and 2 bases, with 13 bases remaining between them. The germline V gene encodes CDR1 LNHDA and CDR2 SQIVND (reference sequence). CDR3 in amino acids: CASSPRGGAYEQYF. The CDR3 DNA reads as TGTGCCAGTAGTCCTCGAGGGGGGGCCTACGAGCAGTACTTC. Drawing the rest from reference TRBV19 and TRBJ2-7, the complete variable domain is DGGITQSPKYLFRKEGQNVTLSCEQNLNHDAMYWYRQDPGQGLRLIYYSQIVNDFQKGDIAEGYSVSREKKESFPLTVTSAQKNPTAFYLCASSPRGGAYEQYFGPGTRLTVT.